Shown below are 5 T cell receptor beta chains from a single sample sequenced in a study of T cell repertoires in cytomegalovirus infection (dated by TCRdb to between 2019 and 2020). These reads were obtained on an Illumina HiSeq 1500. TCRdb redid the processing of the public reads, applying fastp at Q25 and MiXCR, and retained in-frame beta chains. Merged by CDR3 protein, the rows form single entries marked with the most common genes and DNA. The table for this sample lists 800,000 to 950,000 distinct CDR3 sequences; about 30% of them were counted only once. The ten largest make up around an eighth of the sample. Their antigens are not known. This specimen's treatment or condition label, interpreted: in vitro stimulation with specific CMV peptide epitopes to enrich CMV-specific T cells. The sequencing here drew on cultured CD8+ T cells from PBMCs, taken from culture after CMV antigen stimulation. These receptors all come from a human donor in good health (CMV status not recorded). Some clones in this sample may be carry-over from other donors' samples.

This CDR3 reads CASSQGRTGGGYGYTF. DNA for the CDR3: TGCGCCAGCAGCCAAGGGAGGACAGGGGGCGGGTATGGCTACACCTTC. The rearrangement uses TRBV4-1 and TRBJ1-2; 11 bases are a match to TRBD1. Trimming took 1 base from V and 5 from J; bases not matched to a gene: 6. The CDR3 has 16 amino acids. Germline V CDR1 and CDR2: MGHRA, YSYEKL.

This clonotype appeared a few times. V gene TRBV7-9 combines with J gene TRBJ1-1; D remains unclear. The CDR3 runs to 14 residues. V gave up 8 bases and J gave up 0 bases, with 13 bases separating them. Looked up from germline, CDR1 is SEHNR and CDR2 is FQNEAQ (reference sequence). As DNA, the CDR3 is TGTGCCAGCCAGGCAGAACCCCTGAACACTGAAGCTTTCTTT. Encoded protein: CASQAEPLNTEAFF.

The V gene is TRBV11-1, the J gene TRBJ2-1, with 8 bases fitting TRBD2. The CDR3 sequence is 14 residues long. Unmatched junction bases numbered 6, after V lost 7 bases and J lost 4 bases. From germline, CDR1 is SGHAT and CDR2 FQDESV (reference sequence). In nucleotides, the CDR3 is TGTGCCAGCACCAACCCGGGGGGGTACAATGAGCAGTTCTTC. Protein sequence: CASTNPGGYNEQFF.

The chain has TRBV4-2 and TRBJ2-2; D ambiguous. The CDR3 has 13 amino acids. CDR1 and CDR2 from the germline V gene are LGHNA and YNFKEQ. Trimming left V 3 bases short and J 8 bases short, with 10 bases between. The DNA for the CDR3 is TGTGCCAGCAGCCACCCCCAGGAGGGGGAGCTGTTTTTT. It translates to CASSHPQEGELFF.

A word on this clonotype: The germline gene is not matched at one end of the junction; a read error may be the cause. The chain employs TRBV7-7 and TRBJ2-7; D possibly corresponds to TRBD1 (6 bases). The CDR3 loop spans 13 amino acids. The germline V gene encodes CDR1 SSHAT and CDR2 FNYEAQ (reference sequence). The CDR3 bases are TGTGCTAGCAGTTCTGAGGGGGCCTACGAGCAGTACTTC. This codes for CASSSEGAYEQYF. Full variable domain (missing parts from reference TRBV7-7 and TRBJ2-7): GAGVSQSPRYKVTKRGQDVTLRCDPISSHATLYWYQQALGQGPEFLTYFNYEAQPDKSGLPSDRFSAERPEGSISTLTIQRTEQRDSAMYRCASSSEGAYEQYFGPGTRLTVT.